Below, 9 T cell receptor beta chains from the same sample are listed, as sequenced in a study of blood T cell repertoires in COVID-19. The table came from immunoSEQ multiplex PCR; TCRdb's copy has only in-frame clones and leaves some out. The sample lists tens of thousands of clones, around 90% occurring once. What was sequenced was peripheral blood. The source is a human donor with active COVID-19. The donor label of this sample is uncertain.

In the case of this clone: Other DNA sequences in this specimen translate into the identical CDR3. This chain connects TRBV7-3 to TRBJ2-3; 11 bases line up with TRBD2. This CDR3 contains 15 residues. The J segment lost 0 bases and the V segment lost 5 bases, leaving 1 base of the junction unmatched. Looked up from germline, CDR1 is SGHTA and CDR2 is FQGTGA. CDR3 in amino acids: CASSLAGGSTDTQYF. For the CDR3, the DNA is TGTGCCAGCAGCCTAGCGGGGGGAAGCACAGATACGCAGTATTTT.

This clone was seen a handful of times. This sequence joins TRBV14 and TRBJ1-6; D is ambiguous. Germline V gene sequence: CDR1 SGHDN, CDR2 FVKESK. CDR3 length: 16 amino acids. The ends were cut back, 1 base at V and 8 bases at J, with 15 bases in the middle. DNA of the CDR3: TGTGCCAGCAGCCAAGGAAACTACCCGCGGGATTCACCCCTCCACTTT. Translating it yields CASSQGNYPRDSPLHF. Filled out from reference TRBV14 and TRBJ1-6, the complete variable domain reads EAGVTQFPSHSVIEKGQTVTLRCDPISGHDNLYWYRRVMGKEIKFLLHFVKESKQDESGMPNNRFLAERTGGTYSTLKVQPAELEDSGVYFCASSQGNYPRDSPLHFGNGTRLTVT.

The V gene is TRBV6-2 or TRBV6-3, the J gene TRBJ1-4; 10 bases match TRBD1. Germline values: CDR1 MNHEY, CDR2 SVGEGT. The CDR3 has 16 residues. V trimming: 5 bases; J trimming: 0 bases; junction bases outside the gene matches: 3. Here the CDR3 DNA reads TGTGCCAGCAGTAACGGACAGGGGGCAACTAATGAAAAACTGTTTTTT. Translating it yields CASSNGQGATNEKLFF.

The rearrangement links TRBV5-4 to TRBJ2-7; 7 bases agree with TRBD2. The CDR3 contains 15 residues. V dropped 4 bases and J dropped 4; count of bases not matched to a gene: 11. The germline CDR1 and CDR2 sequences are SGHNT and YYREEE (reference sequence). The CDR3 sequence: CASSGRGEIGYEQYF. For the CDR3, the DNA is TGTGCCAGCAGCGGCCGGGGGGAAATTGGTTACGAGCAGTACTTC.

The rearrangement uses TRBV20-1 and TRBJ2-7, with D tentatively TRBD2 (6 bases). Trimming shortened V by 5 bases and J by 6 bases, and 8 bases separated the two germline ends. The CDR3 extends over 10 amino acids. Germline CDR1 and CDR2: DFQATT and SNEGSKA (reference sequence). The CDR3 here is CSARRGEQYF. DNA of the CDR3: TGCAGTGCTCGGAGGGGCGAGCAGTACTTC.

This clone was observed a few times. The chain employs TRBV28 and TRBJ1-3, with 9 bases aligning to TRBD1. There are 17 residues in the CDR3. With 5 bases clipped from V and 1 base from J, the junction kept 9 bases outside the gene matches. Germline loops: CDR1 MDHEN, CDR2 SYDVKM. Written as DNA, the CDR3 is TGTGCCAGCAGTCCCTCGGACAGGGGAAGGTCTGGAAACACCATATATTTT. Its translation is CASSPSDRGRSGNTIYF.

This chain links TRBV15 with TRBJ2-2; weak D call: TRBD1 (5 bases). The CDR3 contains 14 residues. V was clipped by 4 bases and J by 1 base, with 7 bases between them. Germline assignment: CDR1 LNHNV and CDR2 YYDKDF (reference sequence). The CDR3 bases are TGTGCCACCAGCAAGCAGGGGAACACCGGGGAGCTGTTTTTT. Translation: CATSKQGNTGELFF.

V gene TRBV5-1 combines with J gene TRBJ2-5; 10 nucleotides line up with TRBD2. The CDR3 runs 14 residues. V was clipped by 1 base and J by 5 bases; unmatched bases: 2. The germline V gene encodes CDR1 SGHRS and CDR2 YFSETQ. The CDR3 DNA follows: TGCGCCAGCAGCTTGTTACTAGCGGGGGAGACCCAGTACTTC. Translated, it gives CASSLLLAGETQYF. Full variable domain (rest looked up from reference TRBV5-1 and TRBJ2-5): KAGVTQTPRYLIKTRGQQVTLSCSPISGHRSVSWYQQTPGQGLQFLFEYFSETQRNKGNFPGRFSGRQFSNSRSEMNVSTLELGDSALYLCASSLLLAGETQYFGPGTRLLVL.

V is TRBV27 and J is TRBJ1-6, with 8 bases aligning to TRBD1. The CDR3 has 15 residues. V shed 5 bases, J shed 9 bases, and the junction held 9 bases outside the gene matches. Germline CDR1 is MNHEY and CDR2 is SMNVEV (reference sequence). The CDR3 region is CASSTNRGSGSPLHF. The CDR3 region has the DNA TGTGCCAGCAGTACCAACAGGGGGAGCGGTTCACCCCTCCACTTT.